Listed below are T cell receptor beta chains from one sample, sequenced in a study of blood T cell repertoires in COVID-19. TCRdb's table, derived via immunoSEQ multiplex PCR, lists solely in-frame clones and lacks some. This table holds about 220,000 clones, roughly 80% found once. Sequenced input: peripheral blood. Receptor source: an older woman with COVID-19, enrolled during active disease. Each CDR3 is given with its conserved first and last residue. A D gene is named only where the DNA matches it firmly.

D gene: .
V gene: TRBV27
CDR3 protein: CASSPRETYEQYF

D gene: .
V gene: TRBV6-2/TRBV6-3
CDR3 protein: CASSVTRLNEQFF

D gene: TRBD1
V gene: TRBV7-2
CDR3 protein: CASSRDRVQSEQYF

D gene: TRBD1
V gene: TRBV27
CDR3 protein: CASSFRDRGRYGYTF

D gene: TRBD1
V gene: TRBV28
CDR3 protein: CASSSRQGASEKLFF

D gene: .
V gene: TRBV28
CDR3 protein: CASSTWGGNTEAFF

D gene: TRBD2
V gene: TRBV27
CDR3 protein: CASSLSSSGTRSSTDTQYF

D gene: TRBD2
V gene: TRBV19
CDR3 protein: CASRGGFSGTSSDNEQFF

D gene: .
V gene: TRBV27
CDR3 protein: CASSSQPGFRRYF

D gene: TRBD2
V gene: TRBV12-3/TRBV12-4
CDR3 protein: CASSGRVYEQYF

D gene: TRBD1
V gene: TRBV6-2/TRBV6-3
CDR3 protein: CASSKGGKGASNTEAFF

D gene: TRBD1
V gene: TRBV25-1
CDR3 protein: CASRGSNRGEGYGYTF

D gene: TRBD2
V gene: TRBV4-3
CDR3 protein: CASSPRVAGGAISSYNEQFF

D gene: TRBD1
V gene: TRBV6-5
CDR3 protein: CASSITGQDYGYTF

D gene: .
V gene: TRBV7-9
CDR3 protein: CASRLNGDTQYF

D gene: .
V gene: TRBV27
CDR3 protein: CASSLVSSRGSSYEQYF

D gene: TRBD1
V gene: TRBV27
CDR3 protein: CASSLDGYWRQGMPNEKLFF

D gene: .
V gene: TRBV27
CDR3 protein: CASSFSGGVWTF

D gene: .
V gene: TRBV24-1
CDR3 protein: CATSGSGEKDYGYTF

D gene: TRBD1
V gene: TRBV24-1
CDR3 protein: CATSDFGAQGIDTQYF

D gene: .
V gene: TRBV5-1
CDR3 protein: CASSLTSSYNEQFF

D gene: .
V gene: TRBV7-2
CDR3 protein: CASSLDAGSTEAFF

D gene: .
V gene: TRBV30
CDR3 protein: CAWKSGYNEQFF

D gene: TRBD1
V gene: TRBV7-2
CDR3 protein: CASSPGQGSSEQYF

D gene: TRBD1
V gene: TRBV6-5
CDR3 protein: CASSSQGIKGYTF

D gene: .
V gene: TRBV21-1
CDR3 protein: CASSKATGSPSNSYEQYF

D gene: TRBD1
V gene: TRBV6-6
CDR3 protein: CASSYGTGSSYEQYF

D gene: .
V gene: TRBV18
CDR3 protein: CASSGGMNEQFF

D gene: .
V gene: TRBV3-1/TRBV3-2
CDR3 protein: CASSSRTNEQFF

D gene: TRBD2
V gene: TRBV7-2
CDR3 protein: CASSLVAGGWETQYF

D gene: TRBD2
V gene: TRBV5-8
CDR3 protein: CASSFSGRALSGETQYF